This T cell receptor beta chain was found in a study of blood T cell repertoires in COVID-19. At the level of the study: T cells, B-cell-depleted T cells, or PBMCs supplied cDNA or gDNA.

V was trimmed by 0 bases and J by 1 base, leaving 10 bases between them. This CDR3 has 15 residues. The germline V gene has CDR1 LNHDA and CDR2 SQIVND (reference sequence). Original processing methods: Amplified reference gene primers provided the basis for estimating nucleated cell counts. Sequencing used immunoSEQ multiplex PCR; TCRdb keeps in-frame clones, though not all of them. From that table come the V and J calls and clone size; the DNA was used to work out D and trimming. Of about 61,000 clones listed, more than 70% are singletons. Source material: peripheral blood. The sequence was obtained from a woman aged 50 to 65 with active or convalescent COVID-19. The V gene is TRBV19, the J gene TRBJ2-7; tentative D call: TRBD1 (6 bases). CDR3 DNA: TGTGCCAGTAGTATAGATTGGCAGGGGTCCTACGAGCAGTACTTC. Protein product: CASSIDWQGSYEQYF.